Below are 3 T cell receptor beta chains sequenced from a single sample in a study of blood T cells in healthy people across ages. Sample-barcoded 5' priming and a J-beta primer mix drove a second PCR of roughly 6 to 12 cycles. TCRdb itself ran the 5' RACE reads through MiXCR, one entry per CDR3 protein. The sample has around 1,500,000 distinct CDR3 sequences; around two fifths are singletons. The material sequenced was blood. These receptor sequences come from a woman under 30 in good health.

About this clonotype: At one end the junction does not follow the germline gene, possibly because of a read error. CDR3 DNA: TGCAGCGCTGAACAGGGGCGGGGAGATACGCAGTATTTT. Encoded protein: CSAEQGRGDTQYF. This chain uses TRBV29-1 with TRBJ2-3; tentative D call: TRBD1 (7 bases). Germline loops: CDR1 SQVTM, CDR2 ANQGSEA. The CDR3 is made up of 13 amino acids.

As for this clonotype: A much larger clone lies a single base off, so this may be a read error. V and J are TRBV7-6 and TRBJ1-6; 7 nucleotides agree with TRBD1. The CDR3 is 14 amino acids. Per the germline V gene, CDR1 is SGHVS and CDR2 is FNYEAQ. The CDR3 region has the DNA TGTGCCAGCAGCTTAGGACAGGGTAGTTCACCCTTCCACTTT. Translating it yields CASSLGQGSSPFHF. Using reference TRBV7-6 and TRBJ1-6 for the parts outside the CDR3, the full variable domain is GAGVSQSPRYKVTKRGQDVALRCDPISGHVSLYWYRQALGQGPEFLTYFNYEAQQDKSGLPNDRFSAERPEGSISTLTIQRTEQRDSAMYRCASSLGQGSSPFHFGNGTRLTVT.

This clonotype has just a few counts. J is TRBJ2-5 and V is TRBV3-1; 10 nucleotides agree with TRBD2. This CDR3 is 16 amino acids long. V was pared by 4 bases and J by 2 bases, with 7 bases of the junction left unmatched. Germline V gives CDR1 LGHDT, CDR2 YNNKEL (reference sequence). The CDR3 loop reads CASSPTSSGSQETQYF. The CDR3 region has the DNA TGTGCCAGCAGCCCGACCTCTAGCGGGAGTCAAGAGACCCAGTACTTC.